Below, 24 T cell receptor beta chains from the same sample are listed, as sequenced in a study of T-cell memory formation after mild COVID-19. Each CDR3 protein is one row after TCRdb ran MiXCR on the 5' RACE reads. The data show about 57,000 distinct CDR3 sequences, over 9% seen once. Sequencing used PBMCs or a T cell subset sorted from them (not recorded which). The receptors originated from a man aged 18 to 35 who had mild COVID-19 (a few samples of this study predate the infection). Cell type and time point are not known.

In its sample, this clonotype was seen a few times. V and J are TRBV25-1 and TRBJ1-5; D is ambiguous. CDR3 length: 13 amino acids. Trimming shortened V by 4 bases and J by 3 bases, and 7 bases separated the two germline ends. Germline V gives CDR1 MGHDK, CDR2 SYGVNS. In nucleotides, the CDR3 is TGTGCCAGCAGTGCGGCAGCCAATCAGCCCCAGCATTTT. This codes for CASSAAANQPQHF.

This chain joins TRBV20-1 and TRBJ1-6; a weak D match, TRBD1 (6 bases). Germline V CDR1 and CDR2: DFQATT, SNEGSKA (reference sequence). CDR3 length: 16 amino acids. Trimming took 5 bases from V and 10 from J, leaving 24 bases between them. The CDR3 nucleotides are TGCAGTGCTCACAGTATGTGGGGGGCCTCGGGCTCACCCCTCCACTTT. It codes for CSAHSMWGASGSPLHF.

Ten or more counts support this clonotype. This chain joins TRBV11-2 and TRBJ2-2; D is unresolved. The CDR3 runs 12 residues. V lost 6 bases to trimming and J lost 6 bases, with 8 bases between them. Germline assignment: CDR1 SGHAT and CDR2 FQNNGV. CDR3 nucleotides: TGTGCCAGCAGGCCGCAACCCGGGGAGCTGTTTTTT. Translating gives CASRPQPGELFF.

A few counts support this clonotype. The chain has TRBV5-1 and TRBJ2-7, with D tentatively TRBD1 (5 bases). The germline CDR1 and CDR2 sequences are SGHRS and YFSETQ. Trimming took off 4 bases at V and 5 bases at J, with 13 bases between the two ends. CDR3 size: 13 residues. CDR3 in amino acids: CASSTGHLNEQYF. DNA for the CDR3: TGCGCCAGCAGCACTGGACACCTAAACGAGCAGTACTTC.

This clonotype was observed a handful of times. This chain connects TRBV19 to TRBJ1-1; the D is unclear. In germline, CDR1 is LNHDA, CDR2 SQIVND (reference sequence). This CDR3 spans 13 amino acids. V lost 6 bases and J 7 bases, leaving 15 bases between the germline ends. CDR3 sequence reads: CASRSRTWGEAFF. As DNA, the CDR3 is TGTGCCAGTAGATCTCGAACTTGGGGTGAAGCTTTCTTT.

This sequence joins TRBV11-1 and TRBJ1-2, with D uncertain. Germline values: CDR1 SGHAT, CDR2 FQDESV (reference sequence). The CDR3 totals 14 residues. The V end lost 1 base, the J end lost 6 bases, and 12 bases lay between the germline ends. In DNA, the CDR3 is TGTGCCAGCAGCTTAGGTCTGGGTGCAGATGGCTACACCTTC. It specifies CASSLGLGADGYTF.

The sample holds a few counts of this clonotype. The chain joins TRBV4-1 to TRBJ1-1, with D perhaps TRBD1 (5 bases). CDR3 size: 15 residues. The germline V gene has CDR1 MGHRA and CDR2 YSYEKL. The V end lost 1 base, the J end lost 3 bases, and 12 bases lay between the germline ends. This CDR3 is CASSQGSGGYTEAFF. The CDR3 nucleotides read TGCGCCAGCAGCCAAGGTAGCGGGGGATACACTGAAGCTTTCTTT.

The rearrangement links TRBV10-3 to TRBJ2-7; a possible D gene is TRBD1 (6 bases). CDR3 length: 15 residues. Germline-derived CDR1 and CDR2 are ENHRY and SYGVKD. V lost 2 bases, J lost 0 bases, and 11 bases lay in between. The CDR3 DNA is TGTGCCATCAGTGAGAGGACAGCGAGCTCCTACGAGCAGTACTTC. It encodes CAISERTASSYEQYF.

J is TRBJ2-1 and V is TRBV7-3, with 10 bases identical to TRBD1. Germline assignment: CDR1 SGHTA and CDR2 FQGTGA. CDR3 length equals 16 residues. Trimming removed 5 bases from V and 5 bases from J; junction bases left unmatched: 9. CDR3 protein: CASSKRAGTGDNEQFF. The CDR3 DNA reads as TGTGCCAGCAGCAAGAGGGCCGGGACAGGGGACAATGAGCAGTTCTTC.

This chain joins TRBV11-2 and TRBJ1-2; possible D gene TRBD1, 5 bases. V was cut by 0 bases and J by 8 bases, with 13 bases left in between. CDR3 length: 14 residues. The germline V gene encodes CDR1 SGHAT and CDR2 FQNNGV. The CDR3 sequence: CASSLDLGDGGYTF. The CDR3 DNA follows: TGTGCCAGCAGCTTAGATCTGGGGGACGGGGGCTACACCTTC.

The chain uses TRBV3-1 and TRBJ2-1, with a possible D match to TRBD2 (6 bases). The CDR3 loop spans 12 amino acids. The ends were cut back, 4 bases at V and 10 bases at J, with 11 bases in the middle. CDR1 is LGHDT, CDR2 YNNKEL, per germline (reference sequence). CDR3 in DNA: TGTGCCAGCAGCCTCCAGGCGGGGGAGCAGTTCTTC. Translated, it gives CASSLQAGEQFF.

In its sample, this clonotype was seen many times. This chain connects TRBV11-1 to TRBJ2-2; 8 nucleotides agree with TRBD1. V lost 4 bases, J lost 3 bases, and 16 bases stayed unmatched. The V gene's germline CDR1 is SGHAT and CDR2 FQDESV (reference sequence). This CDR3 contains 19 residues. The CDR3 sequence: CASSSLFQMDRAYTGELFF. CDR3 nucleotide sequence: TGTGCCAGCAGCTCCCTCTTCCAAATGGACAGGGCCTACACCGGGGAGCTGTTTTTT. Looking up the rest from reference TRBV11-1 and TRBJ2-2 gives the full variable domain: EAEVAQSPRYKITEKSQAVAFWCDPISGHATLYWYRQILGQGPELLVQFQDESVVDDSQLPKDRFSAERLKGVDSTLKIQPAELGDSAMYLCASSSLFQMDRAYTGELFFGEGSRLTVL.

This clonotype was recorded a few times. The V gene is TRBV12-3 or TRBV12-4, the J gene TRBJ2-3, with D possibly being TRBD2 (5 bases). The CDR3 is made up of 13 amino acids. With 2 bases removed from V and 4 bases from J, the gap between germline ends came to 7 bases. The CDR3 nucleotides read TGTGCCAGCAGTTTATCGCGGGCAGATACGCAGTATTTT. Protein product: CASSLSRADTQYF.

As concerns this clonotype: The germline gene is not matched at one end of the junction; a read error may be the cause. The chain couples TRBV3-1 to TRBJ2-1; possibly TRBD2 for D (7 bases). Germline CDR1 is LGHDT and CDR2 is YNNKEL (reference sequence). CDR3 length: 14 residues. This CDR3 reads CASSQDFRGGGTTF. CDR3 sequence (DNA): TGTGCCAGCAGCCAAGATTTCAGGGGCGGGGGAACAACGTTC.

V is TRBV6-5 and J is TRBJ2-6; D ambiguous. Trimming pared 0 bases from V and 0 bases from J, leaving 6 bases between. This CDR3 has 16 amino acids. CDR1 and CDR2 from the germline V gene are MNHEY and SVGAGI. The CDR3 loop reads CASSYSFHSGANVLTF. The CDR3 DNA follows: TGTGCCAGCAGTTACTCTTTCCACTCTGGGGCCAACGTCCTGACTTTC.

This clonotype has a handful of counts. This chain uses TRBV9 with TRBJ1-1, with 7 bases matching TRBD1. This CDR3 is built from 19 residues. With V trimmed by 2 bases and J by 2 bases, 18 bases remained unmatched. Germline values: CDR1 SGDLS, CDR2 YYNGEE. The CDR3 DNA is TGTGCCAGCAGCGTGGGAACCTACGGGACAGCCTCTAGTAACACTGAAGCTTTCTTT. Protein sequence: CASSVGTYGTASSNTEAFF.

Many counts were recorded for this clonotype. The chain links TRBV20-1 to TRBJ2-2; TRBD2 is a possible D gene (7 bases). CDR3 size: 17 residues. The germline CDR1 and CDR2 sequences are DFQATT and SNEGSKA (reference sequence). Trimming took 0 bases from V and 3 from J, leaving 17 bases between them. As DNA, the CDR3 is TGCAGTGCTAGAGACCCAGGGGCGGGGGCCCACACCGGGGAGCTGTTTTTT. This translates into CSARDPGAGAHTGELFF.

This clonotype was seen only a few times. The V and J genes are TRBV2 and TRBJ1-4; D ambiguous. The germline V gene encodes CDR1 SNHLY and CDR2 FYNNEI. The germline V and J ends were trimmed by 1 base and 3 bases, with 12 bases remaining between them. This CDR3 has 16 amino acids. In DNA, the CDR3 is TGTGCCAGCAGTGAAGTAGCTGTTGGGCCTAATGAAAAACTGTTTTTT. This codes for CASSEVAVGPNEKLFF.

This clonotype was observed a few times. The junction differs from germline at one of its ends, possibly a read error. The CDR3 DNA reads as TGTGCTAGCAGCAGCGTAGCCGGGGAGCTGTTTTTT. Translating it yields CASSSVAGELFF. The rearrangement uses TRBV7-7 and TRBJ2-2; D is unresolved. Per the germline V gene, CDR1 is SSHAT and CDR2 is FNYEAQ (reference sequence). The CDR3 loop spans 12 amino acids.

The chain joins TRBV10-2 to TRBJ2-4; 12 bases are shared with TRBD2. Germline V gene sequence: CDR1 WSHSY, CDR2 SAAADI. This CDR3 contains 18 residues. V gave up 6 bases and J gave up 0 bases; unmatched junction bases: 9. The CDR3 DNA is TGCGCCAGCAGGAGGGTACTAGCGGGGGGATTAGCCAAAAACATTCAGTACTTC. Amino acid sequence: CASRRVLAGGLAKNIQYF.

This clonotype was detected ten times or more. The chain combines TRBV12-3 or TRBV12-4 with TRBJ1-1; 9 nucleotides match TRBD1. CDR3 length: 14 amino acids. With 5 bases clipped from V and 4 bases from J, the junction kept 5 bases outside the gene matches. CDR3 coding DNA: TGTGCCAGCAGTCCCCGGGACAGGGCCACTGAAGCTTTCTTT. This codes for CASSPRDRATEAFF.

In this sample, this clonotype turned up a few times. The CDR3, as DNA: TGCAGCTCCACAGGGTCGCCGTGCGGACCCCTCCACTTT. This codes for CSSTGSPCGPLHF. V usage is TRBV29-1 and J usage is TRBJ1-6, with D possibly matching TRBD1 (6 bases). The germline V and J ends were trimmed by 8 bases and 12 bases, with 20 bases remaining between them. This CDR3 is 13 amino acids long. CDR1 SQVTM and CDR2 ANQGSEA come from the germline V gene. Filled out from reference TRBV29-1 and TRBJ1-6, the complete variable domain reads SAVISQKPSRDICQRGTSLTIQCQVDSQVTMMFWYRQQPGQSLTLIATANQGSEATYESGFVIDKFPISRPNLTFSTLTVSNMSPEDSSIYLCSSTGSPCGPLHFGNGTRLTVT.

The chain couples TRBV6-6 to TRBJ2-5; a weak D match, TRBD1 (6 bases). CDR1 is MNHNY and CDR2 is SVGAGI in the germline V gene (reference sequence). V was clipped by 5 bases and J by 5 bases, with 12 bases between them. The CDR3 is 13 residues long. CDR3 in amino acids: CASSNRGLETQYF. The CDR3 DNA sequence: TGTGCCAGCAGTAATAGGGGGTTGGAGACCCAGTACTTC.

V and J are TRBV7-9 and TRBJ1-6, with no clear D. This CDR3 is 14 amino acids long. The V gene's germline CDR1 is SEHNR and CDR2 FQNEAQ (reference sequence). V gave up 3 bases and J gave up 9 bases, with 12 bases separating them. The CDR3 here is CASSLDDSRSPLHF. In DNA, the CDR3 is TGTGCCAGCAGCTTGGATGACTCACGTTCACCCCTCCACTTT.